Below are 27 T cell receptor beta chains sequenced from a single sample in a study of T cells after yellow fever vaccination. Each CDR3 protein is one row after TCRdb ran MiXCR on the 5' RACE reads. The sample records 610,000 or so distinct CDR3 sequences, over 9% being singletons. The material was PBMCs, obtained on the day of the yellow fever booster vaccination. These receptors originate from a man younger than 45 who received the YFV17D yellow fever vaccine.

As regards this clonotype: Being one base from a much bigger clone, this may be a read error. The rearrangement links TRBV29-1 to TRBJ2-5, with a possible D match to TRBD2 (6 bases). The germline gives CDR1 SQVTM, CDR2 ANQGSEA. The CDR3 runs 12 residues. The CDR3 reads CSVLTGEETPYF. CDR3 DNA sequence: TGCAGCGTTCTGACGGGGGAGGAGACCCCGTACTTC.

This clonotype occurred a few times. The CDR3 DNA is TGCAGTGCCCCTTCGGGTGTTGTGAAGACCCAGTACTTC. Amino acid sequence: CSAPSGVVKTQYF. The rearrangement uses TRBV20-1 and TRBJ2-5; D call uncertain. V lost 6 bases, J lost 6 bases, and 17 bases lay in between. Germline V gives CDR1 DFQATT, CDR2 SNEGSKA (reference sequence). The CDR3 runs to 13 residues.

The sample holds a few counts of this clonotype. The chain links TRBV7-3 to TRBJ2-7; D may be TRBD2 (6 bases). Germline V lookup: CDR1 SGHTA, CDR2 FQGTGA. Trimming left V 5 bases short and J 1 base short, with 12 bases between. The CDR3 totals 14 residues. CDR3 region: CASSPFGGSYEQYF. The CDR3 bases are TGTGCCAGCAGCCCCTTTGGGGGGTCCTACGAGCAGTACTTC.

This clonotype was observed a few times. This rearrangement joins TRBV3-1 to TRBJ2-1; 14 bases align to TRBD2. The germline V gene encodes CDR1 LGHDT and CDR2 YNNKEL (reference sequence). This CDR3 has 16 residues. V shed 2 bases and J 10 bases; nucleotides not matched to a gene: 7. CDR3 nucleotide sequence: TGTGCCAGCAGCCAAAGACTAGCGGGAGGGCCGGGGGAGCAGTTCTTC. Translation gives CASSQRLAGGPGEQFF.

This clonotype was picked up a small number of times. This sequence joins TRBV7-9 and TRBJ2-4; D ambiguous. The V end lost 1 base, the J end lost 2 bases, and 6 bases lay between the germline ends. CDR1 and CDR2 from the germline V gene are SEHNR and FQNEAQ (reference sequence). This CDR3 has 14 amino acids. The CDR3 is CASSLGFSKNIQYF. The CDR3 nucleotides are TGTGCCAGCAGCTTAGGGTTTTCCAAAAACATTCAGTACTTC.

Ten or more counts support this clonotype. CDR3 coding DNA: TGTGCCAGCAGTCCGGGACGCGCCAACTCCTACGAGCAGTACTTC. Translating gives CASSPGRANSYEQYF. The chain combines TRBV6-2 or TRBV6-3 with TRBJ2-7; D is perhaps TRBD1 or TRBD2 (5 bases each). V lost 5 bases and J 0 bases, leaving 14 bases between the germline ends. CDR1 is MNHEY and CDR2 is SVGEGT in the germline V gene. The length of the CDR3 is 15 residues.

This clonotype was seen only a few times. V usage is TRBV4-3 and J usage is TRBJ1-4; D is unclear. The germline V gene has CDR1 LGHNA and CDR2 YSLEER. The CDR3 covers 15 residues. Trimming stripped 5 bases from V and 4 bases from J, with 14 bases between. CDR3 sequence: CASSTQSALNEKLFF. The DNA of the CDR3 is TGCGCCAGCAGCACGCAGTCGGCGCTTAATGAAAAACTGTTTTTT.

There are a few counts of this clonotype. This chain connects TRBV7-3 to TRBJ1-2, with D tentatively TRBD1 (6 bases). V lost 5 bases, J lost 2 bases, and 21 bases lay in between. The CDR3 has 17 residues. Germline V gene data show CDR1 as SGHTA and CDR2 as FQGTGA. The CDR3 sequence is CASSPRGRTDPNYGYTF. The CDR3 region has the DNA TGTGCCAGCAGCCCCAGAGGGCGGACAGACCCGAACTATGGCTACACCTTC.

V usage is TRBV7-9 and J usage is TRBJ2-1, with D possibly TRBD2 on 6 matching bases. Per germline, CDR1 SEHNR and CDR2 FQNEAQ (reference sequence). The V end lost 0 bases, the J end lost 0 bases, and 12 bases lay between the germline ends. This CDR3 region has 17 residues. The CDR3 DNA is TGTGCCAGCAGCTTAGCTTTAGCGGTGAGCTCCTACAATGAGCAGTTCTTC. Translated, it gives CASSLALAVSSYNEQFF.

J is TRBJ2-1 and V is TRBV11-2; 11 nucleotides align to TRBD1. CDR3 length equals 18 residues. J was trimmed by 5 bases and V by 5 bases; bases with no gene match: 14. The germline gives CDR1 SGHAT, CDR2 FQNNGV. The CDR3 bases are TGTGCCAGCAGCCCAGTTGGTGCGGACAGGGGGCGGAACAATGAGCAGTTCTTC. Amino acids: CASSPVGADRGRNNEQFF.

There are a few counts of this clonotype. This CDR3 fails to terminate in the conserved phenylalanine or tryptophan, so it likely reflects a read error. No DNA is shown, since the ends of the CDR3 on it are uncertain; the CDR3 is the one TCRdb lists. The chain uses TRBV27 and TRBJ2-1; TRBD2 is the table's D call, not checked against the DNA. Including both end residues, the CDR3 is 11 amino acids long. The germline gives CDR1 MNHEY, CDR2 SMNVEV (reference sequence). This chain's CDR3 is CASSFVASGSQ.

This clonotype came up many times. The CDR3 bases are TGCGCCAGCGGCTTAGCGGGAGCCCTGTTCTTC. Its protein is CASGLAGALFF. V gene TRBV10-1 combines with J gene TRBJ2-1; 9 bases fit TRBD2. J was trimmed by 15 bases and V by 8 bases; bases with no gene match: 8. CDR1 and CDR2 (germline): WNHNN, SYGVQD (reference sequence). The CDR3 loop spans 11 amino acids.

The rearrangement links TRBV20-1 to TRBJ1-5; D unresolved. Germline V CDR1 and CDR2: DFQATT, SNEGSKA (reference sequence). This CDR3 is 17 amino acids long. The V end lost 3 bases, the J end lost 0 bases, and 18 bases lay between the germline ends. The CDR3 DNA sequence: TGCAGTGCTAGGGAATTGCGGAAATCCAATAGCAATCAGCCCCAGCATTTT. Its protein product is CSARELRKSNSNQPQHF.

This clonotype was recorded a few times. The V gene is TRBV19, the J gene TRBJ2-7; perhaps TRBD1 as D (6 bases). CDR1 and CDR2 (germline): LNHDA, SQIVND (reference sequence). The CDR3 runs 14 residues. Trimming stripped 3 bases from V and 5 bases from J, with 14 bases between. CDR3 region: CASSMGQGINEQYF. CDR3 DNA: TGTGCCAGTAGTATGGGGCAGGGGATCAACGAGCAGTACTTC.

This clonotype was picked up a small number of times. The chain links TRBV24-1 to TRBJ2-7, with D possibly matching TRBD2 (6 bases). This CDR3 spans 13 amino acids. Germline CDR1 KGHDR, CDR2 SFDVKD. The V end was cut by 2 bases, the J end by 6 bases, with 10 bases between. The CDR3 DNA sequence: TGTGCCACCAGTGATTCCGTGGGGGGCGAGCAGTACTTC. Protein: CATSDSVGGEQYF.

The CDR3, as DNA: TGTGCCATCAGTGACGACAGGGAAGAGTACTTC. Translated: CAISDDREEYF. The chain is built from TRBV10-3 and TRBJ2-7; 7 positions agree with TRBD1. V shed 3 bases, J shed 11 bases, and the junction held 4 bases outside the gene matches. The germline gives CDR1 ENHRY, CDR2 SYGVKD. The CDR3 contains 11 residues.

The chain has TRBV7-9 and TRBJ2-5, with D possibly TRBD1 on 6 matching bases. CDR3 length: 11 amino acids. Germline V lookup: CDR1 SEHNR, CDR2 FQNEAQ (reference sequence). The CDR3 region is CAARGKETQYF. The CDR3 nucleotides read TGTGCAGCAAGGGGGAAAGAGACCCAGTACTTC.

The DNA for the CDR3 is TGCAGCGTAGGGGACTTCTCTGCCACAGATACGCAGTATTTT. It codes for CSVGDFSATDTQYF. The chain recombines TRBV29-1 with TRBJ2-3; D possibly corresponds to TRBD2 (6 bases). Trimming shortened V by 6 bases and J by 2 bases, and 15 bases separated the two germline ends. Germline lookup yields CDR1 SQVTM and CDR2 ANQGSEA. This CDR3 has 14 residues.

The gene calls are TRBV5-1 and TRBJ2-7; 8 positions agree with TRBD2. CDR1 and CDR2 from the germline V gene are SGHRS and YFSETQ. V shed 5 bases and J 3 bases; nucleotides not matched to a gene: 4. CDR3 length: 13 residues. The CDR3 nucleotides read TGCGCCAGCAGACTAGCGGAATACTACGAGCAGTACTTC. Translation gives CASRLAEYYEQYF.

The gene calls are TRBV6-4 and TRBJ2-1; 7 positions match TRBD2. Germline CDR1 is MRHNA and CDR2 is SNTAGT. The CDR3 spans 14 residues. With V trimmed by 4 bases and J by 9 bases, 9 bases remained unmatched. This CDR3 reads CASSAETSLGEQFF. The CDR3 DNA is TGTGCCAGCAGTGCTGAGACTAGCTTGGGTGAGCAGTTCTTC.

This rearrangement joins TRBV6-2 or TRBV6-3 to TRBJ2-7; 9 bases agree with TRBD2. The CDR3 spans 22 residues. Germline V lookup: CDR1 MNHEY, CDR2 SVGEGT. J was trimmed by 2 bases and V by 0 bases; bases with no gene match: 23. Here the CDR3 DNA reads TGTGCCAGCAGTTACTCCAAGTCAGCACTAGCGGGTCCACGTATAGGGACCTACGAGCAGTACTTC. Protein: CASSYSKSALAGPRIGTYEQYF.

In its sample, this clonotype was seen a few times. J is TRBJ2-5 and V is TRBV12-5; D is ambiguous. Germline V gives CDR1 LGHNT, CDR2 FRNRAP. V lost 5 bases to trimming and J lost 0 bases, with 13 bases between them. The CDR3 contains 15 residues. The DNA of the CDR3 is TGTGCTAGTGGTAGTTTTACACGGGACCAAGAGACCCAGTACTTC. Translating gives CASGSFTRDQETQYF.

The chain recombines TRBV20-1 with TRBJ2-2, with D unclear. CDR3 length: 12 residues. Germline CDR1 DFQATT, CDR2 SNEGSKA (reference sequence). Trimming left V 5 bases short and J 2 bases short, with 6 bases between. The CDR3 DNA sequence: TGCAGTGCTCCCTCAAACACCGGGGAGCTGTTTTTT. Protein: CSAPSNTGELFF.

The V call is TRBV6-2 or TRBV6-3, the J call TRBJ2-2; 7 bases are shared with TRBD1. CDR3 length: 16 residues. Germline V gives CDR1 MNHEY, CDR2 SVGEGT. V was pared by 6 bases and J by 4 bases, with 11 bases of the junction left unmatched. CDR3 amino acids: CASSAHLTGTTGELFF. As DNA, the CDR3 is TGTGCCAGCAGCGCACACTTGACAGGGACCACCGGGGAGCTGTTTTTT.

This sequence joins TRBV7-2 and TRBJ2-1; 7 bases agree with TRBD2. The germline V gene encodes CDR1 SGHTA and CDR2 FQGNSA. CDR3 size: 15 residues. V was pared by 2 bases and J by 4 bases, with 5 bases of the junction left unmatched. This CDR3 is CASSLMGGSYNEQFF. The CDR3, as DNA: TGTGCCAGCAGCTTAATGGGCGGGAGTTACAATGAGCAGTTCTTC. Supplemented by reference TRBV7-2 and TRBJ2-1, the full variable domain reads GAGVSQSPSNKVTEKGKDVELRCDPISGHTALYWYRQSLGQGLEFLIYFQGNSAPDKSGLPSDRFSAERTGGSVSTLTIQRTQQEDSAVYLCASSLMGGSYNEQFFGPGTRLTVL.

This CDR3 is CSGGTSYEQYF. CDR3 sequence (DNA): TGCAGCGGAGGGACATCCTACGAGCAGTACTTC. This rearrangement joins TRBV20-1 to TRBJ2-7; D possibly matches TRBD1 or TRBD2 (6 bases each). CDR1 is DFQATT, CDR2 SNEGSKA, per germline (reference sequence). CDR3 size: 11 residues.

This clonotype was counted between two and nine times. V gene TRBV28 combines with J gene TRBJ2-1, with 10 bases matching TRBD1. The germline gives CDR1 MDHEN, CDR2 SYDVKM. The CDR3 covers 15 residues. The V segment lost 5 bases and the J segment 9 bases; nucleotides outside the gene matches: 10. CDR3 region: CASSARDRGLTEQFF. The CDR3 DNA sequence: TGTGCCAGCAGTGCCCGGGACAGGGGTCTTACTGAGCAGTTCTTC.